These T cell receptor beta chains were read from a single sample in a study of post-analysis software for immune sequencing data. TCRdb fed the PCR reads into MiXCR, producing one record per CDR3 protein. The sample has approximately 460,000 distinct CDR3 sequences; roughly 45% are singletons. The sample comprised blood. The receptors derive from a girl aged 10 to 17 with multiple sclerosis. Each CDR3 is given with its conserved first and last residue. Each record gives: CDR3 DNA, CDR3 protein, D gene, J gene, V gene, clone size. D genes are given only for firm matches. The listing skips clone size in some rows; elsewhere it reads once, few, many or a size class.

TGCAGCGTTGAAGCGCTAGCGGGGGCCGGAAGGAGATACAATGAGCGGTTCTTC CSVEALAGAGRRYNERFF TRBD2 TRBJ2-1 TRBV29-1 NA
TGTGCCAGCAGTGATGTCTTGGGGCCCTCCTACGAGCAGTACTTC CASSDVLGPSYEQYF NA TRBJ2-7 TRBV28 NA
TGTGCCAGCAGCGCAGCGGGAGCCACTGCCTACGAGCAGTACTTC CASSAAGATAYEQYF TRBD2 TRBJ2-7 TRBV9 NA
TGTGCCAGCAGCGCGTTTACTAGCGGGATGTCCAATGAGCAGTTCTTC CASSAFTSGMSNEQFF TRBD2 TRBJ2-1 TRBV9 once
TGCGCCAGCAGTTCAACAGGGATAGACACTGAAGCTTTCTTT CASSSTGIDTEAFF NA TRBJ1-1 TRBV5-1 NA
TGTGCCACCAGCAGCAGACGTTCATTAGGGGGGGGTAATGAGCAGTTCTTC CATSSRRSLGGGNEQFF NA TRBJ2-1 TRBV15 NA
TGTGCCAGCAGTCCCCAACTTTTCTCCCAGCATTTT CASSPQLFSQHF NA TRBJ1-5 TRBV28 NA
TGTGCCAGCAGCTCAGAGGGGAATGAGCAGTTCTTC CASSSEGNEQFF NA TRBJ2-1 TRBV5-5 few
TGCAGTGCCCACGCTGGGGGAAGCTCCTACAATGAGCAGTTCTTC CSAHAGGSSYNEQFF NA TRBJ2-1 TRBV20-1 NA
TGTGCCAGCATTCGAGGACTAGCGGCTGAGCAGTTCTTC CASIRGLAAEQFF TRBD2 TRBJ2-1 TRBV2 many
TGTGCCAGCAGTGCCCCACCTACACCTAGTAATGGCGGGAGGCCGGGTGAGCAGTTCTTC CASSAPPTPSNGGRPGEQFF TRBD2 TRBJ2-1 TRBV28 NA
TGCAGTGCGGAAAACACAGGGAAGGGCAATCAGCCCCAGCATTTT CSAENTGKGNQPQHF NA TRBJ1-5 TRBV20-1 few
TGTGCCAGCAGCTTGGAAGCGGGGGAGGATCTTAAAGGGACCCAGTACTTC CASSLEAGEDLKGTQYF TRBD2 TRBJ2-5 TRBV5-6 NA
TGTGCCAGCAGCCTCTCGGGACAGGGTATTAATGAAAAACTGTTTTTT CASSLSGQGINEKLFF TRBD1 TRBJ1-4 TRBV14 NA
TGCGCCAGCAGCCAAGACTTATCGGGAACCTACGAGCAGTACTTC CASSQDLSGTYEQYF NA TRBJ2-7 TRBV4-1 NA
TGCAGCGTTGAATTGCGCTCTGGCCTCCACTTT CSVELRSGLHF NA TRBJ1-6 TRBV29-1 NA
TGTGCCAGCAGCGTAGAGGCAGATACGCAGTATTTT CASSVEADTQYF NA TRBJ2-3 TRBV9 many
TGTGCCAGCAGCTTTGAGCGGCGGGTGATCAATGAGCAGTTCTTC CASSFERRVINEQFF NA TRBJ2-1 TRBV5-6 few
TGTGCCAGCAGCCCTCCGGGGACGAGCTCCTACAATGAGCAGTTCTTC CASSPPGTSSYNEQFF NA TRBJ2-1 TRBV7-9 few
TGTGCCAGCAGTTTAAACAGGGGGAAGACTGAAGCTTTCTTT CASSLNRGKTEAFF TRBD1 TRBJ1-1 TRBV28 NA
TGTGCCAGCAGCCAAGATAGGACGGCGGGTCAAGAGACCCAGTACTTC CASSQDRTAGQETQYF NA TRBJ2-5 TRBV3-1 NA
TGTGCCAGCAGCTTCGAAGGGGCGCGTGGCTACACCTTC CASSFEGARGYTF NA TRBJ1-2 TRBV7-3 few
TGCGCCAGCAGCTTGGTAGCGGGAGCGTTGAATGAGCAGTTCTTC CASSLVAGALNEQFF TRBD2 TRBJ2-1 TRBV5-1 NA
TGTGCCAGCAGTTACTCGGCAGGGGCTGGGTCCTACAATGAGCAGTTCTTC CASSYSAGAGSYNEQFF NA TRBJ2-1 TRBV6-5 NA
TGCGCCAGCAGCTGGGGACAGGGGGAAAATTCACCCCCCCACTTT CASSWGQGENSPPHF TRBD1 TRBJ1-6 TRBV5-1 NA
TGTGCTAGTGGTTTGGTAGCGACCGCGACCCAGTACTTC CASGLVATATQYF NA TRBJ2-5 TRBV12-5 few
TGTGCCAGCAGCCAAGTGGGACGGGAGGCGGGCGAGCAGTACTTC CASSQVGREAGEQYF TRBD2 TRBJ2-7 TRBV4-2 NA
TGTGCCAGCAGCCTGATGACAGGGACGGGGGGTATGAACACTGAAGCTTTCTTT CASSLMTGTGGMNTEAFF TRBD1 TRBJ1-1 TRBV5-4 NA
TGTGCCAGCAGTTTATGGGCAGCTGGCTCCTACGAGCAGTACTTC CASSLWAAGSYEQYF NA TRBJ2-7 TRBV27 few
TGTGCCTTGCTAGCGGTCGGAGGGGCCAACGTCCTGACTTTC CALLAVGGANVLTF TRBD2 TRBJ2-6 TRBV30 few
TGCAGTGCTAGCGGAGAAGAGACCCAGTACTTC CSASGEETQYF NA TRBJ2-5 TRBV20-1 NA
TGCAGTGCTTACGATATAGCGGGAGGATCCTACAATGAGCAGTTCTTC CSAYDIAGGSYNEQFF TRBD2 TRBJ2-1 TRBV20-1 NA
TGTGCCAGCAGCCCATCGGGACAGGGTTTAGATACGCAGTATTTT CASSPSGQGLDTQYF TRBD1 TRBJ2-3 TRBV28 NA
TGCAGTGCTAGTGGGCAGGCCCAAGAGACCCAGTACTTC CSASGQAQETQYF NA TRBJ2-5 TRBV20-1 many